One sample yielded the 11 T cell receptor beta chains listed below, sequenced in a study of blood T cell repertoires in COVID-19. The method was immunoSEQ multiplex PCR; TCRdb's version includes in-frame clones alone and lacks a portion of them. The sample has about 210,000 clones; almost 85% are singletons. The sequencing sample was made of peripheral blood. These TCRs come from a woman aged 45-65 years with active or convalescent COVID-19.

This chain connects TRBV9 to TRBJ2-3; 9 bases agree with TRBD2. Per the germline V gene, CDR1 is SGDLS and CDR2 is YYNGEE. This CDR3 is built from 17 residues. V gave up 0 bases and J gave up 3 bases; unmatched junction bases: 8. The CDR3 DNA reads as TGTGCCAGCAGCGTAGCTGCTAGCGGGACGGGTACAGATACGCAGTATTTT. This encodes CASSVAASGTGTDTQYF.

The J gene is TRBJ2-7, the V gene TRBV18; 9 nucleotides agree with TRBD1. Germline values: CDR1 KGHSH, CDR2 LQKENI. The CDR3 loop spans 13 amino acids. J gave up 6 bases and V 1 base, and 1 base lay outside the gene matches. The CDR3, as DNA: TGTGCCAGCTCACCACGGGACAGGGCCGAGCAGTACTTC. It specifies CASSPRDRAEQYF.

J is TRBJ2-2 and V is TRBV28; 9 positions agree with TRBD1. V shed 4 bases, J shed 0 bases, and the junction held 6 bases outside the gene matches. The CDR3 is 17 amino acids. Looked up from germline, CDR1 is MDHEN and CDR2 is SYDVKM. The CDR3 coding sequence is TGTGCCAGCAGTTCGGGGACAGGGATCTCGAACACCGGGGAGCTGTTTTTT. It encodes CASSSGTGISNTGELFF.

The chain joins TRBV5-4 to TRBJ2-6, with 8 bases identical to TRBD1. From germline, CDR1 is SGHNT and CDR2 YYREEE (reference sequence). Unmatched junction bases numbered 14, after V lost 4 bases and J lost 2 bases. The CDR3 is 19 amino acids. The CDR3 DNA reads TGTGCCAGCAGCGGCGGCAGGGGGCGCCAGGGTCCTGGGGCCAACGTCCTGACTTTC. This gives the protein CASSGGRGRQGPGANVLTF.

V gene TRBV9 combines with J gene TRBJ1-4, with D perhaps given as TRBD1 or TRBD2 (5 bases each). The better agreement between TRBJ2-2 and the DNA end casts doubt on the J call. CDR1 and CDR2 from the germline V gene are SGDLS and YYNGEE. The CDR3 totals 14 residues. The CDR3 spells CASSGGDVPRELFF. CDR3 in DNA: TGTGCCAGCAGCGGAGGGGACGTCCCCCGGGAGCTGTTTTTT.

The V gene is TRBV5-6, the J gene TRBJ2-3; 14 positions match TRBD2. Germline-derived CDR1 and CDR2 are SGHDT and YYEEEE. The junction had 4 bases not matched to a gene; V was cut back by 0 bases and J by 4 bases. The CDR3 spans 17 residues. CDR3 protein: CASSLGLAGGLPDTQYF. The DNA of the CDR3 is TGTGCCAGCAGCTTGGGACTAGCGGGGGGGCTCCCAGATACGCAGTATTTT.

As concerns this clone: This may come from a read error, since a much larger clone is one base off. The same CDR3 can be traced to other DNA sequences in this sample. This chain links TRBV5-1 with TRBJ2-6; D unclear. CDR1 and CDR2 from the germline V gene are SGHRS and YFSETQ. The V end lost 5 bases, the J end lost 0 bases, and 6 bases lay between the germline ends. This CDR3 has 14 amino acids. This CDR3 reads CASSYYSGANVLTF. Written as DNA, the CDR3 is TGCGCCAGCAGTTACTACTCTGGGGCCAACGTCCTGACTTTC.

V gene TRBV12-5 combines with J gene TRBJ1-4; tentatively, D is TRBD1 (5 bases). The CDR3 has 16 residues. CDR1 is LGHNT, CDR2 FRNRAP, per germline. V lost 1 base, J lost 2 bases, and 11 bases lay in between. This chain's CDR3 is CASGLGQFSTNEKLFF. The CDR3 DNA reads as TGTGCTAGTGGTTTGGGACAGTTCTCCACTAATGAAAAACTGTTTTTT.

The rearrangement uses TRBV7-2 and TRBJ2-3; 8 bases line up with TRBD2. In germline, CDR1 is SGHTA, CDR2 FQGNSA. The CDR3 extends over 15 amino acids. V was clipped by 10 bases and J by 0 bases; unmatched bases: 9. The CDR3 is CAKVRLAGSTDTQYF. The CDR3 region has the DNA TGTGCCAAAGTGAGGCTAGCGGGTAGCACAGATACGCAGTATTTT.

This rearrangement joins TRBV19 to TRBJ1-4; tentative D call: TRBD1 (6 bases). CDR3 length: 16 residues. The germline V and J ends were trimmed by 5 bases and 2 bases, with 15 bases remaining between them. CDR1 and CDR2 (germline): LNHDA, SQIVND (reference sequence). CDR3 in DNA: TGTGCCAGTAGTCAAACAGGGATGAGCACTAATGAAAAACTGTTTTTT. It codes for CASSQTGMSTNEKLFF.

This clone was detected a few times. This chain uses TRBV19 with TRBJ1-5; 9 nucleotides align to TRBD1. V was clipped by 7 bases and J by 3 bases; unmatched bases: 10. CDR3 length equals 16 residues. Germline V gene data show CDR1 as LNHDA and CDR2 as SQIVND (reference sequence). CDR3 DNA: TGTGCCAGTACTAAGACAGGGGGTTTTTCCAATCAGCCCCAGCATTTT. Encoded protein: CASTKTGGFSNQPQHF.